The clone carrying this T cell receptor (beta chain) was picked up a small number of times. Its antigen is currently unknown. The data stem from a study of CD8 T cells in ankylosing spondylitis. Using its own MiXCR run on the 5' RACE reads, TCRdb lists one record per CDR3 protein. This sample has 390,000 or so distinct CDR3 sequences, with about 20% found just once. Whole-study results and caveats: In ankylosing spondylitis patients, matched synovial fluid reportedly showed significant enrichment of disease-linked clones. CD8+ disease-linked clones were present at relatively low frequencies in blood. Apparently characteristic of ankylosing spondylitis blood was a TCR beta motif (about 8 highly homologous variants). Existing reports had already noted some motif variants in reactive arthritis synovial fluid and blood.

V dropped 0 bases and J dropped 2 bases, with 11 bases sitting between them. This CDR3 spans 14 amino acids. Germline CDR1 reads DFQATT; CDR2 reads SNEGSKA (reference sequence). The rearrangement joins TRBV20-1 to TRBJ2-7; D gene unclear. The sequenced sample was blood, either unsorted or a sorted T cell fraction (not recorded which). The receptor comes from a male donor with ankylosing spondylitis. The CDR3 DNA reads as TGCAGTGCTAGAGATCACGAGGCGGCCTACGAGCAGTACTTC. This sequence encodes CSARDHEAAYEQYF.